This TCR beta chain was documented in a study of blood T cell repertoires in COVID-19. About the study: COVID-19 samples from acute and convalescent phases originated in the United States, Italy and Spain. PBMCs, B-cell-depleted T cells, or T cells provided the cDNA or gDNA that made up the material.

In the authors' methods: Scientists estimated how many nucleated cells there were by amplifying reference gene primers. The data were produced by immunoSEQ multiplex PCR, yet TCRdb's version contains in-frame clones alone and is incomplete. V and J calls and clone size come straight from that table; D and trimming were deduced from the DNA. The sample lists about 150,000 clones, approximately 85% occurring once. While infection was still active, Seattle patients were enrolled and then followed longitudinally. V lost 10 bases to trimming and J lost 6 bases; unmatched junction nucleotides: 13. CDR1 is MNHEY and CDR2 is SMNVEV in the germline V gene (reference sequence). This CDR3 is built from 14 residues.

Sequenced input: peripheral blood. The chain combines TRBV27 with TRBJ2-7, with 9 bases fitting TRBD1. The receptor was derived from a man aged 60-69 years with COVID-19, enrolled during active disease. The CDR3 spells CATLPPGQGTEQYF. For the CDR3, the DNA is TGTGCCACCCTTCCCCCGGGACAGGGTACCGAGCAGTACTTC.